This entry lists 8 T cell receptor beta chains sequenced from one sample in a study of early T cells in non-severe SARS-CoV-2 infection. TCRdb reanalysed the 5' RACE reads using MiXCR and keeps one entry per CDR3 protein. The table lists 70,000 to 75,000 distinct CDR3 sequences, roughly 13% of them singletons. The specimen was whole blood. All receptors derive from an adult who was a healthcare worker with PCR-confirmed SARS-CoV-2 infection or an uninfected control (not recorded which).

Many counts were recorded for this clonotype. The gene calls are TRBV7-2 and TRBJ2-3; a weak D match, TRBD2 (7 bases). CDR3 length: 17 amino acids. Trimming cost V 5 bases and J 4 bases, with 22 bases left between them. The germline CDR1 and CDR2 sequences are SGHTA and FQGNSA. CDR3 bases: TGTGCCAGCAGCCGCCGGGGGGCGGGGGATTTCGCAGATACGCAGTATTTT. This translates into CASSRRGAGDFADTQYF.

This chain joins TRBV3-1 and TRBJ2-7; D is possibly TRBD2 (5 bases). Germline V lookup: CDR1 LGHDT, CDR2 YNNKEL (reference sequence). The CDR3 sequence is 13 residues long. V was cut by 2 bases and J by 3 bases, with 8 bases left in between. CDR3 DNA sequence: TGTGCCAGCAGCCAAAACGGACTCTACGAGCAGTACTTC. The encoded protein is CASSQNGLYEQYF.

This clonotype was observed a handful of times. The V and J genes are TRBV12-3 or TRBV12-4 and TRBJ1-5; TRBD1 matches 9 bases. Germline trimming cut 2 bases from V and 6 bases from J; bases unmatched to any gene: 5. This CDR3 contains 15 residues. The CDR3: CASSLRGQGTQPQHF. The CDR3 DNA reads TGTGCCAGCAGTTTACGGGGACAGGGAACTCAGCCCCAGCATTTT.

In its sample, this clonotype was seen many times. V gene TRBV19 combines with J gene TRBJ1-5, with D perhaps matching TRBD1 (6 bases). V was clipped by 9 bases and J by 2 bases, with 11 bases between them. The CDR3 is made up of 13 amino acids. Per the germline V gene, CDR1 is LNHDA and CDR2 is SQIVND (reference sequence). CDR3 in DNA: TGTGCCAGCCAGGGGCCCGGCAATCAGCCCCAGCATTTT. This encodes CASQGPGNQPQHF.

About this clonotype: A read error may produce the germline difference seen at one junction end. This chain links TRBV5-1 with TRBJ1-6, with D possibly matching TRBD1 (5 bases). Looked up from germline, CDR1 is SGHRS and CDR2 is YFSETQ. The CDR3 spans 14 residues. The CDR3 spells CASSLGTSDPGRYF. In nucleotides, the CDR3 is TGCGCCAGCAGCTTGGGTACTAGTGATCCGGGACGGTACTTT.

The V and J genes are TRBV3-1 and TRBJ1-4, with TRBD1 matching over 7 bases. Germline trimming cut 3 bases from V and 0 bases from J; bases unmatched to any gene: 13. The CDR3 has 19 residues. Germline loops: CDR1 LGHDT, CDR2 YNNKEL (reference sequence). This chain's CDR3 is CASSHSEGALLATNEKLFF. The CDR3 nucleotides are TGTGCCAGCAGCCATTCAGAGGGGGCCCTTCTAGCAACTAATGAAAAACTGTTTTTT. Using reference TRBV3-1 and TRBJ1-4 for the parts outside the CDR3, the full variable domain is DTAVSQTPKYLVTQMGNDKSIKCEQNLGHDTMYWYKQDSKKFLKIMFSYNNKELIINETVPNRFSPKSPDKAHLNLHINSLELGDSAVYFCASSHSEGALLATNEKLFFGSGTQLSVL.

The V gene is TRBV6-4, the J gene TRBJ2-3; 7 nucleotides line up with TRBD2. V was clipped by 0 bases and J by 1 base; unmatched bases: 1. Germline V lookup: CDR1 MRHNA, CDR2 SNTAGT. The CDR3 sequence is 15 residues long. The CDR3 here is CASSDSSGGTDTQYF. Written as DNA, the CDR3 is TGTGCCAGCAGTGACTCGAGCGGGGGCACAGATACGCAGTATTTT.

There are a few counts of this clonotype. The chain combines TRBV12-3 or TRBV12-4 with TRBJ1-1; D is uncertain. With 3 bases removed from V and 4 bases from J, the gap between germline ends came to 3 bases. This CDR3 has 11 amino acids. DNA of the CDR3: TGTGCCAGCAGTTTGCCCACTGAAGCTTTCTTT. Amino acid sequence: CASSLPTEAFF.